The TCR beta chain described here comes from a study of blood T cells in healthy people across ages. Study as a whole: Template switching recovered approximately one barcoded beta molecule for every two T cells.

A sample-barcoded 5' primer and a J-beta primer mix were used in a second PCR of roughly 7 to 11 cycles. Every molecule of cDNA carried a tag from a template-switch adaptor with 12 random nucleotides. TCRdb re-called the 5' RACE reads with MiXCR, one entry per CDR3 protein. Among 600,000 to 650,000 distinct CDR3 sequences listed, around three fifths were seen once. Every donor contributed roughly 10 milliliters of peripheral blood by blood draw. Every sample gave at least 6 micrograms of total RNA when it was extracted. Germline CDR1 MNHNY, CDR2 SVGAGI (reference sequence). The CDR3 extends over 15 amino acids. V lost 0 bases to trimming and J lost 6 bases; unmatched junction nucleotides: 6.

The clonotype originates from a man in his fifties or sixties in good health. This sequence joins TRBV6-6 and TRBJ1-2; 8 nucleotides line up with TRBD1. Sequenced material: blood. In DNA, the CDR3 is TGTGCCAGCAGTTACTCGAGCAGGGGGCTAGATGGCTACACCTTC. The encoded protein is CASSYSSRGLDGYTF.